The entry below gives a single TCR beta chain sequence along with its context. Its antigen is unknown. Produced via immunoSEQ multiplex PCR; TCRdb's table is partial and in-frame only. Altogether more than 80,000 clones are present, around 90% being singletons, with the ten largest covering approximately 5.5%. The sample originates from a study of T cell responses to AZD1222 COVID-19 vaccine. Study overall: Some second doses came at about 4 weeks and others at about 12 weeks; these were pooled. Study conclusions and caveats: Baseline seropositivity occurred in only a handful of AZD1222 recipients. Close to half of all spike-specific TCRs reportedly target regions of the variants that are unmutated. Across spike, vaccine-associated CD4 TCRs were found, dominant at 160-218 and 743-854.

This CDR3 has 15 residues. V shed 5 bases and J 4 bases; nucleotides not matched to a gene: 7. The germline V gene encodes CDR1 MNHEY and CDR2 SMNVEV (reference sequence). The sequence derives from an adult in good health. The rearrangement uses TRBV27 and TRBJ2-3; TRBD2 matches 9 bases. The specimen was peripheral blood, collected on day 0 of AZD1222 vaccination. The DNA for the CDR3 is TGTGCCAGCAGTCTTTGGACTAGCGTCGCAGATACGCAGTATTTT. It specifies CASSLWTSVADTQYF.